Described below is a single T cell receptor beta chain sequence and its context. In germline, CDR1 is MDHEN, CDR2 SYDVKM. This CDR3 comprises 14 residues. V was pared by 8 bases and J by 8 bases, with 8 bases of the junction left unmatched. The sample originates from a study of blood T cell repertoires in COVID-19. As for the study in general: Samples representing acute and convalescent COVID-19 were sourced from the United States, Italy and Spain. PBMCs, B-cell-depleted T cells, or T cells were the source of the cDNA or gDNA that made up the material.

TCRdb's copy holds only in-frame clones and misses some; the assay was immunoSEQ multiplex PCR. The table lists under 300,000 clones, about 85% of them singletons, with 3.6% in the top ten. The chain is built from TRBV28 and TRBJ1-6, with 8 bases fitting TRBD1. Sequenced material: peripheral blood. The receptor was derived from a man between 18 and 29 years old with active or convalescent COVID-19. DNA of the CDR3: TGTGCCAGCGGGAGCGGGACAGGTGATTCACCCCTCCACTTT. Protein: CASGSGTGDSPLHF.